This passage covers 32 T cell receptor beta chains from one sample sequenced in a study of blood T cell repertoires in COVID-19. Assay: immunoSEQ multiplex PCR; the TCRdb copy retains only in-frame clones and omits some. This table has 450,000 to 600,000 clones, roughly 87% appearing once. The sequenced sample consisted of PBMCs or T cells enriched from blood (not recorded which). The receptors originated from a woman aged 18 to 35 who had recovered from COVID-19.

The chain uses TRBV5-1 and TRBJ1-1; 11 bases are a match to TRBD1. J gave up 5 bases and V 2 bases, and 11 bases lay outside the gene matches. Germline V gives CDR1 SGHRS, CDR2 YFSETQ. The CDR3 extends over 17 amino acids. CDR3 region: CASSFRTGGYLGTEAFF. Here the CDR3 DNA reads TGCGCCAGCAGCTTTCGGACAGGGGGCTACCTGGGGACTGAAGCTTTCTTT.

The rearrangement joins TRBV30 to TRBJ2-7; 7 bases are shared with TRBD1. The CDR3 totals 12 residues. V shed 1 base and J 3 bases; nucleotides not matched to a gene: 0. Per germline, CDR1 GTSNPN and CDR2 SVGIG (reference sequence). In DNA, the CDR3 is TGTGCCTGGAGTGGACAGGGCTACGAGCAGTACTTC. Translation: CAWSGQGYEQYF. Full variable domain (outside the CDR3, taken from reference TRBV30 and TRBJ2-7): SQTIHQWPATLVQPVGSPLSLECTVEGTSNPNLYWYRQAAGRGLQLLFYSVGIGQISSEVPQNLSASRPQDRQFILSSKKLLLSDSGFYLCAWSGQGYEQYFGPGTRLTVT.

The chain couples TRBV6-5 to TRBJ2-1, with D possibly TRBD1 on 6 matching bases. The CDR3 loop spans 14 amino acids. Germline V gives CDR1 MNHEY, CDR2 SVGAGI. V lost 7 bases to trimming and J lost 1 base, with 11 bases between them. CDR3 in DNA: TGTGCCAGCACCTGGCAGGGGTCCTACAATGAGCAGTTCTTC. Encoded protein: CASTWQGSYNEQFF.

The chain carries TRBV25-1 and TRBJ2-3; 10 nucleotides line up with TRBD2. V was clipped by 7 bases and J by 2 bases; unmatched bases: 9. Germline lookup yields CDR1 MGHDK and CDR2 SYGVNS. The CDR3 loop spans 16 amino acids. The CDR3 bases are TGTGCCAGCACCCCAGGACTAGCGGACCTCACAGATACGCAGTATTTT. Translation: CASTPGLADLTDTQYF. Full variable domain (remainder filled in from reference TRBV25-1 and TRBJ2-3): EADIYQTPRYLVIGTGKKITLECSQTMGHDKMYWYQQDPGMELHLIHYSYGVNSTEKGDLSSESTVSRIRTEHFPLTLESARPSHTSQYLCASTPGLADLTDTQYFGPGTRLTVL.

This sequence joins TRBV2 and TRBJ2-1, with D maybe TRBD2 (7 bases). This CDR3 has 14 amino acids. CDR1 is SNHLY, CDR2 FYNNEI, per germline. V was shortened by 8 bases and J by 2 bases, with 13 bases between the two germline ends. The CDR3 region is CASSGGDTYNEQFF. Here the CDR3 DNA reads TGTGCCAGCTCTGGGGGGGACACCTACAATGAGCAGTTCTTC.

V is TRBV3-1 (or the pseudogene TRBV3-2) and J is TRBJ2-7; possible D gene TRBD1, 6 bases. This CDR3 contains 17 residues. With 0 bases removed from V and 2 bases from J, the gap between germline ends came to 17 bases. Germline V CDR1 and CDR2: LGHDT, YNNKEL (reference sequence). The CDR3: CASSQEERGNGPYEQYF. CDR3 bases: TGTGCCAGCAGCCAAGAAGAAAGGGGGAACGGCCCCTACGAGCAGTACTTC.

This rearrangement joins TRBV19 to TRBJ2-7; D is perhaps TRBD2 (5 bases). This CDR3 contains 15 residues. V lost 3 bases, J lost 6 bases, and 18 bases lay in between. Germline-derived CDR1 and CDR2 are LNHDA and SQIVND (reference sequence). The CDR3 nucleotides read TGTGCCAGTAGTATCGCTGAAGGTTTCGGAGGCGAGCAGTACTTC. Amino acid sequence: CASSIAEGFGGEQYF. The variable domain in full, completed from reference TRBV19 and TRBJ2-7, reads DGGITQSPKYLFRKEGQNVTLSCEQNLNHDAMYWYRQDPGQGLRLIYYSQIVNDFQKGDIAEGYSVSREKKESFPLTVTSAQKNPTAFYLCASSIAEGFGGEQYFGPGTRLTVT.

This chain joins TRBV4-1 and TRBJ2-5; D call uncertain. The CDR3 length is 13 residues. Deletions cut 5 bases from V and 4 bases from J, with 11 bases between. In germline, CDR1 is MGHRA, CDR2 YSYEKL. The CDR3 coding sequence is TGCGCCAGCAGCGCGGTGGTATTAGAGACCCAGTACTTC. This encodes CASSAVVLETQYF.

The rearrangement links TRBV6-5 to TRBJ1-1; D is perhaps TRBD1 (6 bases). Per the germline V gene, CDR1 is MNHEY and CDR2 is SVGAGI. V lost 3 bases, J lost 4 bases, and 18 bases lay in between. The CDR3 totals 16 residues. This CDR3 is CASSYDPDRLGTEAFF. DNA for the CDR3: TGTGCCAGCAGTTATGATCCCGACAGGTTGGGCACTGAAGCTTTCTTT.

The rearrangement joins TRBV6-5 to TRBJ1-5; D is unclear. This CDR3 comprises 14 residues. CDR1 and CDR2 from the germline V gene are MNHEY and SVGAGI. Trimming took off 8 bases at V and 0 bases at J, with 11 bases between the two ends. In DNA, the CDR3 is TGTGCCAGCCAATTAGGAGGTAGCAATCAGCCCCAGCATTTT. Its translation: CASQLGGSNQPQHF.

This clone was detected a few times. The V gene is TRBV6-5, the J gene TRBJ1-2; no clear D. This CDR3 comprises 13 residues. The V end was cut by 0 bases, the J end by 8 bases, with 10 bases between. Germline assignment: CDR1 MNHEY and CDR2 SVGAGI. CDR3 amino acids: CASSYSIASGYTF. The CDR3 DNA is TGTGCCAGCAGTTACTCGATAGCTTCCGGCTACACCTTC.

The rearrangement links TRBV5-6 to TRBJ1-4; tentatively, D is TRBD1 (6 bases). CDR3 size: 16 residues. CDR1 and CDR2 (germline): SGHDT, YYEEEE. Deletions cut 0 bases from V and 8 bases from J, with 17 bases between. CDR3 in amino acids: CASSLAGGSAQEKLFF. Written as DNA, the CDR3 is TGTGCCAGCAGCTTGGCTGGGGGCTCTGCCCAAGAAAAACTGTTTTTT.

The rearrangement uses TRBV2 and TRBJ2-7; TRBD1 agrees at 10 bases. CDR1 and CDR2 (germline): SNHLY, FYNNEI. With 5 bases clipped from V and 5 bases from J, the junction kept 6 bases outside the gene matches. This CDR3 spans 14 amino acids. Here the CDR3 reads CASSWDRGEDEQYF. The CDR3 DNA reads TGTGCCAGCAGTTGGGACAGGGGAGAGGACGAGCAGTACTTC. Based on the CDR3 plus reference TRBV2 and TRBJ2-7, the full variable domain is EPEVTQTPSHQVTQMGQEVILRCVPISNHLYFYWYRQILGQKVEFLVSFYNNEISEKSEIFDDQFSVERPDGSNFTLKIRSTKLEDSAMYFCASSWDRGEDEQYFGPGTRLTVT.

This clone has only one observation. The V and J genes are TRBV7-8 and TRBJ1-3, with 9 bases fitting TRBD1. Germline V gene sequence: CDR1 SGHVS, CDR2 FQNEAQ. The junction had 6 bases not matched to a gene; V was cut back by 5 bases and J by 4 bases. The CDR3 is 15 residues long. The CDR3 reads CASSPMDRGGNTIYF. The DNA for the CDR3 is TGTGCCAGCAGCCCGATGGACAGGGGAGGAAACACCATATATTTT.

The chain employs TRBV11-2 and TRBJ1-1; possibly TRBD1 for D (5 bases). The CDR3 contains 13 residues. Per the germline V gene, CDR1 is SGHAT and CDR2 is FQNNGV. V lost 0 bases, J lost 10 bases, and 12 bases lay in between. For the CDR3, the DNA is TGTGCCAGCAGCTTAGATTTGCAGGGTAGAGCTTTCTTT. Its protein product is CASSLDLQGRAFF. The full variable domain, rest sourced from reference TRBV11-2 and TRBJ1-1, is EAGVAQSPRYKIIEKRQSVAFWCNPISGHATLYWYQQILGQGPKLLIQFQNNGVVDDSQLPKDRFSAERLKGVDSTLKIQPAKLEDSAVYLCASSLDLQGRAFFGQGTRLTVV.

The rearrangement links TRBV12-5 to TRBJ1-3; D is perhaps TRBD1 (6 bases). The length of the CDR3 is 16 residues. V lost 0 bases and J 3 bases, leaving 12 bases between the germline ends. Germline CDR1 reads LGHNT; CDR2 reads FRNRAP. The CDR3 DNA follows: TGTGCTAGTGGTTTGGTACGGGGGGCTGGTGGAAACACCATATATTTT. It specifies CASGLVRGAGGNTIYF. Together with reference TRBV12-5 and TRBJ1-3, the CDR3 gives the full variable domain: DARVTQTPRHKVTEMGQEVTMRCQPILGHNTVFWYRQTMMQGLELLAYFRNRAPLDDSGMPKDRFSAEMPDATLATLKIQPSEPRDSAVYFCASGLVRGAGGNTIYFGEGSWLTVV.

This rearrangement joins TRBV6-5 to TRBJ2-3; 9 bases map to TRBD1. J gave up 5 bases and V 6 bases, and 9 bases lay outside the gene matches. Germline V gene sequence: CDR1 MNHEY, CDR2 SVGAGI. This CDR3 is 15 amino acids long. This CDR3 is CASSRGTGQGDTQYF. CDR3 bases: TGTGCCAGCAGCCGCGGGACAGGGCAAGGAGATACGCAGTATTTT.

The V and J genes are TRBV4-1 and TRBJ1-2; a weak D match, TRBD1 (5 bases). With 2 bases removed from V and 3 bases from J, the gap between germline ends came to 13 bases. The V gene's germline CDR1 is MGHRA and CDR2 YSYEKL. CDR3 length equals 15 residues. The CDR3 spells CASSQPGRGDYGYTF. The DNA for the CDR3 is TGCGCCAGCAGCCAACCCGGGCGGGGGGACTATGGCTACACCTTC.

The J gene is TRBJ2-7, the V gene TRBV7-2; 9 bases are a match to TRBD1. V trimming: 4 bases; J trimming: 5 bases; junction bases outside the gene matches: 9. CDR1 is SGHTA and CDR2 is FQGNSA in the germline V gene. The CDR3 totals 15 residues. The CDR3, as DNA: TGTGCCAGCAGCTATGACTCCGGGACAGGGAACGAGCAGTACTTC. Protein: CASSYDSGTGNEQYF.

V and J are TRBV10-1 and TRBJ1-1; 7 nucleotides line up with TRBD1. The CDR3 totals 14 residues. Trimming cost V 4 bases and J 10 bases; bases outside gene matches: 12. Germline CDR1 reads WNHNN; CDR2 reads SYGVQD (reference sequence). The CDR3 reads CASSGGQVSSSAFF. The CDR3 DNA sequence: TGCGCCAGCAGTGGTGGACAGGTTTCCTCTTCAGCTTTCTTT.

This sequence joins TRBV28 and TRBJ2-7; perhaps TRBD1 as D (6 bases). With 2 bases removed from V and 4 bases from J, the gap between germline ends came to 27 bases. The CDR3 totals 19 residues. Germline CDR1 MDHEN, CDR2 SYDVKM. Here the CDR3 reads CASSLTPALDRPPGYEQYF. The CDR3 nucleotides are TGTGCCAGCAGTTTAACCCCGGCCCTCGACAGGCCGCCCGGGTACGAGCAGTACTTC.

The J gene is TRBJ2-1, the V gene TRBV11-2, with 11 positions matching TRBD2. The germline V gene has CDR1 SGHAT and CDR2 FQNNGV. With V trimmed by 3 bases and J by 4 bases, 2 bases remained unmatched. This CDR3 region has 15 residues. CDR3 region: CASSLIAGGYNEQFF. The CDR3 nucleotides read TGTGCCAGCAGCTTGATAGCGGGGGGGTACAATGAGCAGTTCTTC.

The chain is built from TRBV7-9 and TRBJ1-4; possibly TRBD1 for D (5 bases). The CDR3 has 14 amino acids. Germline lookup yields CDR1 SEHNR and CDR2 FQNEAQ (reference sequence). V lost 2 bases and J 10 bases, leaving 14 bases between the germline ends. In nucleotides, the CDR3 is TGTGCCAGCAGCTTACCCAGGGCCGGCGGAAAACTGTTTTTT. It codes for CASSLPRAGGKLFF.

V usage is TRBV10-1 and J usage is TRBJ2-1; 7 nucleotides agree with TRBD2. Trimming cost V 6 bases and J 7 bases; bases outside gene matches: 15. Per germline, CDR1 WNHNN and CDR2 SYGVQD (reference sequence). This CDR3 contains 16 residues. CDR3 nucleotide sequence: TGCGCCAGCAGCCTAAGACCTTCACTAGCGCTTAATGAGCAGTTCTTC. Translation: CASSLRPSLALNEQFF.

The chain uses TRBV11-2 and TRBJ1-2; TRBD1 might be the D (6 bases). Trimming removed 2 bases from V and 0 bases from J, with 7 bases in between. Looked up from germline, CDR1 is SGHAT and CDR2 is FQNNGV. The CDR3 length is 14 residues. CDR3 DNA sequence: TGTGCCAGCAGCTTAAAGGGGGCTAACTATGGCTACACCTTC. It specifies CASSLKGANYGYTF.

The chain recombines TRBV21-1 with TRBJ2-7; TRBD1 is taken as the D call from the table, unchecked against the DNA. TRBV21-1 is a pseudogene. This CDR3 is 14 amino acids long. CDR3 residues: CAIIAGTGSYEQYF. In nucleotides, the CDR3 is TGTGCCATTATCGCCGGGACAGGGTCCTACGAGCAGTACTTC.

CDR3 loop: CASSVDRGQETQYF. The CDR3 region has the DNA TGTGCCAGCAGCGTAGACAGGGGACAAGAGACCCAGTACTTC. The rearrangement links TRBV9 to TRBJ2-5, with 7 bases aligning to TRBD1. This CDR3 contains 14 residues. V shed 0 bases, J shed 2 bases, and the junction held 1 base outside the gene matches. Germline V gene lookup returns CDR1 SGDLS and CDR2 YYNGEE. The complete variable domain, with remaining parts taken from reference TRBV9 and TRBJ2-5, reads DSGVTQTPKHLITATGQRVTLRCSPRSGDLSVYWYQQSLDQGLQFLIQYYNGEERAKGNILERFSAQQFPDLHSELNLSSLELGDSALYFCASSVDRGQETQYFGPGTRLLVL.

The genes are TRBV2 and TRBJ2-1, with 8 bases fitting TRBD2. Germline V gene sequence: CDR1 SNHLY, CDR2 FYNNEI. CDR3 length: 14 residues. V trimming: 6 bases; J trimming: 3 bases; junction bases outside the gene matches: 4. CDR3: CASRGLVDYNEQFF. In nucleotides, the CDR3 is TGTGCCAGCAGGGGACTAGTCGACTACAATGAGCAGTTCTTC.

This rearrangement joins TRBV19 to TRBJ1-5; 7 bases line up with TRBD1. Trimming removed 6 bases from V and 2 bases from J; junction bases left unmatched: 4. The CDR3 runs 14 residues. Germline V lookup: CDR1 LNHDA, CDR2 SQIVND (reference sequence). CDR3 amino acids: CASSPDRGNQPQHF. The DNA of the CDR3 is TGTGCCAGTAGCCCCGACAGGGGCAATCAGCCCCAGCATTTT. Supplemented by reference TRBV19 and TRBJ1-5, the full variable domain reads DGGITQSPKYLFRKEGQNVTLSCEQNLNHDAMYWYRQDPGQGLRLIYYSQIVNDFQKGDIAEGYSVSREKKESFPLTVTSAQKNPTAFYLCASSPDRGNQPQHFGDGTRLSIL.

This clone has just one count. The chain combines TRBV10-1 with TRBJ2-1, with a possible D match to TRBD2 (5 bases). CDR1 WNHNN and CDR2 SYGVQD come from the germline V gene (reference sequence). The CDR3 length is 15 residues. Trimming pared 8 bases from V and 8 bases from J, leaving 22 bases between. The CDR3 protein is CASALGPNGDYEQFF. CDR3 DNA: TGCGCCAGCGCTCTGGGCCCAAACGGGGATTATGAGCAGTTCTTC.

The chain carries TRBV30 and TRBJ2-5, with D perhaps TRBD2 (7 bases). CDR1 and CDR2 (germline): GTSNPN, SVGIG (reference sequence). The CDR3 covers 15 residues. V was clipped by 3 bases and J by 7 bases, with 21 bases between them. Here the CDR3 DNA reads TGTGCCTGGAGAATGCCGGGGGGCCCGGGACGGACCCAGTACTTC. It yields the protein CAWRMPGGPGRTQYF.

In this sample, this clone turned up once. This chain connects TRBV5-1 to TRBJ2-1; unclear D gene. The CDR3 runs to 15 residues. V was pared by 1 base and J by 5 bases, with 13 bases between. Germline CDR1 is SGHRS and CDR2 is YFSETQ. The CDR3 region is CASSLSSLIHNEQFF. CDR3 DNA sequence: TGCGCCAGCAGCTTGAGTAGTCTCATCCACAATGAGCAGTTCTTC.